A single T cell receptor (beta chain) is shown here with its context. This sample is part of a study of shared clonotypes between healthy human individuals. Study-wide context: Sampling drew on donors who were a couple of women and a few men aged 18 to 49.

The run depth of the assay was deep. Using approximately 190 ng DNA, 30,000 to 35,000 T cell genomes, the sorted-subset replicate PCRs were run. This table comes from immunoSEQ multiplex PCR, and its TCRdb copy is limited to in-frame clones, with some not included. The repertoire consists of 760,000 or so clones, with just over 95% occurring once and the leading ten covering around 0.21%. CD45RO-negative CD8 cells positively selected for CCR7 made up the naive population, which excluded terminally differentiated effector memory CD45RA+ cells. Every contributor of samples was a Caucasian grown-up residing in Nashville, Tennessee. The sequenced sample consisted of naive CD8+ T cells sorted from blood. This receptor was taken from a man in his thirties or forties in good health.

CDR3 in DNA: TGCAGCGTTGAAGGTCCCAGGTACCAAGAGACCCAGTACTTC. Encoded protein: CSVEGPRYQETQYF. The chain couples TRBV29-1 to TRBJ2-5; D unclear. The CDR3 is 14 amino acids. V was trimmed by 1 base and J by 0 bases, leaving 9 bases between them. The germline gives CDR1 SQVTM, CDR2 ANQGSEA.